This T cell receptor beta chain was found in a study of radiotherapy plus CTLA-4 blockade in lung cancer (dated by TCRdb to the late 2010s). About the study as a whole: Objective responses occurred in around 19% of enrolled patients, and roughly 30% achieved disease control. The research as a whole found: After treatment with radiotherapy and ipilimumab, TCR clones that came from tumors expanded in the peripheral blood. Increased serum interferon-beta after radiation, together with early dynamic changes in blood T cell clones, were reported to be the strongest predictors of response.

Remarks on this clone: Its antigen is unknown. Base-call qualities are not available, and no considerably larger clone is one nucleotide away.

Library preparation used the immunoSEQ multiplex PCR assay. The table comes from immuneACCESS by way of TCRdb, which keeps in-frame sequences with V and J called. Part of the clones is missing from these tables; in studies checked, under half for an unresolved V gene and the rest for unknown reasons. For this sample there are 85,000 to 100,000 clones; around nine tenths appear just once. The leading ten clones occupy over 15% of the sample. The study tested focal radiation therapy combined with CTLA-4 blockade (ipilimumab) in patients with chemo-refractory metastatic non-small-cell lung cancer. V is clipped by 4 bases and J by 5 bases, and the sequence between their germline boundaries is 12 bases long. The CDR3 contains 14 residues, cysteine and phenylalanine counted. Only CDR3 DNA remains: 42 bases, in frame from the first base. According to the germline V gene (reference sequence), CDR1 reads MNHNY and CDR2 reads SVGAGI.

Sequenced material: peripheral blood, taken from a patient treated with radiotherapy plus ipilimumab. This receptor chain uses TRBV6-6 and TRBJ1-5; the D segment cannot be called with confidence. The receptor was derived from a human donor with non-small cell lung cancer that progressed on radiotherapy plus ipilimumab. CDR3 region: CASSLNRADQPQHF. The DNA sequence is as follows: TGTGCCAGCAGTTTAAACCGGGCCGATCAGCCCCAGCATTTT.